This T cell receptor beta chain was sequenced during a study of blood T cell repertoires in COVID-19. TCRdb keeps only in-frame clones here, not all; method: immunoSEQ multiplex PCR. The sample includes under 300,000 clones, around 86% seen only once; the top ten take around 3.2%. CDR1 and CDR2 (germline): MNHNS, SASEGT. This CDR3 contains 16 residues. V shed 3 bases and J shed 0 bases, with 14 bases lying between them. This sequence was found in a woman aged 55-69 years with active or convalescent COVID-19. The V call is TRBV6-1, the J call TRBJ1-1; possible D gene TRBD1, 5 bases. Sequenced material: peripheral blood. The CDR3 nucleotides are TGTGCCAGCAGTGACCCGCAGGGCTGGCTGAACACTGAAGCTTTCTTT. Translated: CASSDPQGWLNTEAFF.